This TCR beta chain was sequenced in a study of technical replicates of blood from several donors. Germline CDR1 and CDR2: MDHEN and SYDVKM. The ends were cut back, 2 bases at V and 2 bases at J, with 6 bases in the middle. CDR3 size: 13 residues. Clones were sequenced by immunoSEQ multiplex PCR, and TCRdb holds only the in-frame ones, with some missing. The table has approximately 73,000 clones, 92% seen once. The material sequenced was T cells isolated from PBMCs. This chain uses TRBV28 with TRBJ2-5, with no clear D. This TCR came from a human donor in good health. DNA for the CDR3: TGTGCCAGCAGTTTACCAGAACAAGAGACCCAGTACTTC. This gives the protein CASSLPEQETQYF.